Each of the 20 T cell receptor beta chains below was sequenced from the same sample in a study of PD-L1 blockade in urothelial cancer. Using immunoSEQ multiplex PCR, the repertoire was profiled, and TCRdb retains in-frame clones only, with some absent. The sample holds 17,000 or so clones; around 90% are singletons and the top ten take about 6%. The sample in question was PBMCs, obtained around atezolizumab (anti-PD-L1) treatment. Receptors were obtained from a man aged 50-59 years with urothelial cancer.

The gene calls are TRBV9 and TRBJ2-2; TRBD1 matches 7 bases. The CDR3 sequence is 16 residues long. V shed 3 bases, J shed 4 bases, and the junction held 9 bases outside the gene matches. Germline values: CDR1 SGDLS, CDR2 YYNGEE. CDR3 loop: CASSGGPAGGTGELFF. The CDR3 region has the DNA TGTGCCAGCAGCGGAGGCCCAGCAGGGGGCACCGGGGAGCTGTTTTTT.

On this clone itself: Mismatch with germline at one junction end may stem from a read error. The rearrangement uses TRBV11-2 and TRBJ1-1, with 9 bases aligning to TRBD1. The germline V gene has CDR1 SGHAT and CDR2 FQNNGV. The CDR3 sequence is 11 residues long. CDR3 sequence: CASSLGDRAVF. The CDR3 DNA follows: TGTGCCAGCAGCTTGGGGGACAGGGCGGTCTTT.

This chain connects TRBV7-6 to TRBJ1-1, with D perhaps matching TRBD1 (6 bases). The V end was cut by 3 bases, the J end by 1 base, with 9 bases between. CDR1 is SGHVS, CDR2 FNYEAQ, per germline. The CDR3 is made up of 14 amino acids. The CDR3 DNA reads as TGTGCCAGCAGCTTCAGGGGAGAGAACACTGAAGCTTTCTTT. Its translation: CASSFRGENTEAFF.

The J gene is TRBJ2-2, the V gene TRBV29-1; D possibly corresponds to TRBD1 (5 bases). Germline V lookup: CDR1 SQVTM, CDR2 ANQGSEA. This CDR3 region has 12 residues. V lost 7 bases to trimming and J lost 6 bases, with 12 bases between them. CDR3 in amino acids: CSAPRASGELFF. The CDR3 region has the DNA TGCAGCGCACCCAGGGCCTCCGGGGAGCTGTTTTTT.

This chain uses TRBV19 with TRBJ2-3; TRBD1 might be the D (5 bases). This CDR3 region has 17 residues. The ends were cut back, 3 bases at V and 2 bases at J, with 18 bases in the middle. Germline lookup yields CDR1 LNHDA and CDR2 SQIVND (reference sequence). In DNA, the CDR3 is TGTGCCAGTAGTATCCCTCCAGGGATTCCCCACACAGATACGCAGTATTTT. This encodes CASSIPPGIPHTDTQYF.

The chain joins TRBV4-2 to TRBJ2-3, with 9 bases identical to TRBD1. V lost 0 bases and J lost 4; bases outside the gene matches: 5. This CDR3 comprises 16 residues. Germline lookup yields CDR1 LGHNA and CDR2 YNFKEQ. The CDR3 bases are TGTGCCAGCAGCCAAGAAAGGGGACAGGGTGCAGATACGCAGTATTTT. It translates to CASSQERGQGADTQYF.

The gene calls are TRBV14 and TRBJ1-2; possibly TRBD1 for D (5 bases). The V gene's germline CDR1 is SGHDN and CDR2 FVKESK. V was clipped by 3 bases and J by 8 bases, with 13 bases between them. This CDR3 region has 13 residues. The CDR3 sequence: CASSQSRVGGYTF. CDR3 DNA sequence: TGTGCCAGCAGCCAGTCCAGGGTCGGAGGCTACACCTTC.

V and J are TRBV4-3 and TRBJ2-2; TRBD2 agrees at 8 bases. The CDR3 extends over 18 amino acids. V shed 4 bases and J 6 bases; nucleotides not matched to a gene: 16. CDR1 LGHNA and CDR2 YSLEER come from the germline V gene. CDR3 region: CASSRSTGGVAGPGELFF. CDR3 DNA sequence: TGCGCCAGCAGCCGAAGTACGGGGGGAGTAGCGGGACCCGGGGAGCTGTTTTTT.

The chain is built from TRBV5-4 and TRBJ1-1; tentatively, D is TRBD1 (6 bases). Germline loops: CDR1 SGHNT, CDR2 YYREEE (reference sequence). The V end was cut by 4 bases, the J end by 3 bases, with 13 bases between. The CDR3 loop spans 14 amino acids. The CDR3 DNA is TGTGCCAGCAGCCTGGGACACGGGGACACTGAAGCTTTCTTT. Protein product: CASSLGHGDTEAFF. The full variable domain, in which reference TRBV5-4 and TRBJ1-1 provide the parts outside the CDR3, is ETGVTQSPTHLIKTRGQQVTLRCSSQSGHNTVSWYQQALGQGPQFIFQYYREEENGRGNFPPRFSGLQFPNYSSELNVNALELDDSALYLCASSLGHGDTEAFFGQGTRLTVV.

This chain joins TRBV11-3 and TRBJ2-3, with 9 nucleotides matching TRBD2. Per the germline V gene, CDR1 is SGHNT and CDR2 is YENEEA. The V and J ends lost 5 bases and 4 bases, in that order; junction bases with no gene match: 7. The CDR3 is 15 amino acids. Here the CDR3 reads CASSTGAGGPDTQYF. CDR3 DNA sequence: TGTGCCAGCAGCACAGGGGCGGGAGGGCCAGATACGCAGTATTTT.

The V call is TRBV7-9, the J call TRBJ2-7; 13 bases line up with TRBD2. Germline CDR1 SEHNR, CDR2 FQNEAQ (reference sequence). The V and J ends lost 5 bases and 0 bases, in that order; junction bases with no gene match: 10. This CDR3 has 18 residues. Here the CDR3 DNA reads TGTGCCAGCAGCCTCGGGACTAGCGGGAAAAGGAGCTCCTACGAGCAGTACTTC. The encoded protein is CASSLGTSGKRSSYEQYF. The full variable domain, its missing parts supplied by reference TRBV7-9 and TRBJ2-7, is DTGVSQNPRHKITKRGQNVTFRCDPISEHNRLYWYRQTLGQGPEFLTYFQNEAQLEKSRLLSDRFSAERPKGSFSTLEIQRTEQGDSAMYLCASSLGTSGKRSSYEQYFGPGTRLTVT.

In its sample, this clone was seen once. CDR3 protein: CASSWDTSNEQFF. In nucleotides, the CDR3 is TGTGCCAGCAGTTGGGACACAAGTAATGAGCAGTTCTTC. The chain is built from TRBV2 and TRBJ2-1, with D tentatively TRBD1 (6 bases). This CDR3 spans 13 amino acids. Per the germline V gene, CDR1 is SNHLY and CDR2 is FYNNEI. V was pared by 5 bases and J by 7 bases, with 12 bases between. Together with reference TRBV2 and TRBJ2-1, the CDR3 gives the full variable domain: EPEVTQTPSHQVTQMGQEVILRCVPISNHLYFYWYRQILGQKVEFLVSFYNNEISEKSEIFDDQFSVERPDGSNFTLKIRSTKLEDSAMYFCASSWDTSNEQFFGPGTRLTVL.

The gene calls are TRBV10-2 and TRBJ2-3, with 10 bases identical to TRBD1. The germline gives CDR1 WSHSY, CDR2 SAAADI. This CDR3 contains 14 residues. V dropped 6 bases and J dropped 3; count of bases not matched to a gene: 3. The CDR3 DNA follows: TGCGCCAGCAGGAAGGACAGGGGGACAGATACGCAGTATTTT. It yields the protein CASRKDRGTDTQYF.

Points on this clone: An end of the junction differs from the germline gene, which may be a read error. This chain uses TRBV7-3 with TRBJ1-2; no definite D call. The CDR3 loop spans 15 amino acids. Germline CDR1 reads SGHTA; CDR2 reads FQGTGA. The CDR3 DNA follows: TGTGCCAGCAGCCCCAGTTCGAGAGGCTCTTTGCCCCTGCTCTTC. It is translated as CASSPSSRGSLPLLF.

V usage is TRBV18 and J usage is TRBJ2-7; 7 nucleotides align to TRBD1. V was clipped by 1 base and J by 3 bases; unmatched bases: 6. CDR3 length: 15 residues. The germline V gene has CDR1 KGHSH and CDR2 LQKENI. CDR3 sequence: CASSPLGQEGYEQYF. The DNA of the CDR3 is TGTGCCAGCTCACCACTAGGACAGGAAGGCTACGAGCAGTACTTC.

The rearrangement links TRBV5-6 to TRBJ1-1; no firm D call. Germline values: CDR1 SGHDT, CDR2 YYEEEE. V was pared by 4 bases and J by 1 base, with 14 bases between. The CDR3 runs 15 residues. In DNA, the CDR3 is TGTGCCAGCAGCCGGGTTGGAGGGCAGAACACTGAAGCTTTCTTT. Translated: CASSRVGGQNTEAFF.

J is TRBJ1-6 and V is TRBV5-6; D may be TRBD1 (6 bases). V dropped 2 bases and J dropped 7 bases, with 7 bases sitting between them. CDR3 length: 13 amino acids. Germline-derived CDR1 and CDR2 are SGHDT and YYEEEE. The CDR3 DNA reads as TGTGCCAGCAGCTTTGACAGGAATTCACCCCTCCACTTT. Protein product: CASSFDRNSPLHF.

This clone was detected only once. The chain uses TRBV7-9 and TRBJ1-4; TRBD1 agrees at 7 bases. V was pared by 2 bases and J by 8 bases, with 5 bases of the junction left unmatched. Germline V gene lookup returns CDR1 SEHNR and CDR2 FQNEAQ (reference sequence). CDR3 size: 14 residues. The CDR3, as DNA: TGTGCCAGCAGCTTAAAACAGGGGCACGAAAAACTGTTTTTT. This codes for CASSLKQGHEKLFF.

This clone has a single count. J is TRBJ1-4 and V is TRBV19, with a weak D call TRBD1 (6 bases). Germline V gene lookup returns CDR1 LNHDA and CDR2 SQIVND (reference sequence). This CDR3 comprises 14 residues. V lost 6 bases, J lost 4 bases, and 12 bases lay in between. DNA of the CDR3: TGTGCCAGTAGGCCGGGACACATTAATGAAAAACTGTTTTTT. Its protein product is CASRPGHINEKLFF.

The J gene is TRBJ2-2, the V gene TRBV19; TRBD2 agrees at 8 bases. The CDR3 runs to 13 residues. With V trimmed by 7 bases and J by 7 bases, 5 bases remained unmatched. CDR1 and CDR2 (germline): LNHDA, SQIVND (reference sequence). The CDR3 loop reads CASKKRENGELFF. Written as DNA, the CDR3 is TGTGCCAGTAAAAAGCGGGAGAACGGGGAGCTGTTTTTT.